This T cell receptor beta chain was identified in a study of OX40 agonist ivuxolimab in advanced cancers. Turning to the study itself: Of the participants, 40% had some prior anti-PD-1, anti-PD-L1 or anti-CTLA-4 therapy, which was allowed.

TCRdb's copy holds only in-frame clones and misses some; the assay was immunoSEQ multiplex PCR. Counted here are around 66,000 clones, approximately 78% occurring once; the ten biggest clones make up less than 7.5%. Study outcomes and limitations: At doses 0.1 to 3.0 mg/kg, CD4+ and CD8+ clones expanded.

On this clone: Its target is unknown.

Anyone with autoimmune disease history or systemic immunosuppression was excluded. There are 15 residues in the CDR3. Germline V lookup: CDR1 SGHVS, CDR2 FQNEAQ. Trimming took 1 base from V and 3 from J, leaving 13 bases between them. This chain uses TRBV7-8 with TRBJ2-7; D call uncertain. The sequence came from an adult with an advanced solid tumor such as melanoma, head and neck, liver or kidney cancer. The sample consisted of CD4+ or CD8+ T cells sorted from blood, taken in a trial of the OX40 agonist ivuxolimab. Written as DNA, the CDR3 is TGTGCCAGCAGCTTAGTTCCCCGGTCCCACTACGAGCAGTACTTC. Translated: CASSLVPRSHYEQYF.